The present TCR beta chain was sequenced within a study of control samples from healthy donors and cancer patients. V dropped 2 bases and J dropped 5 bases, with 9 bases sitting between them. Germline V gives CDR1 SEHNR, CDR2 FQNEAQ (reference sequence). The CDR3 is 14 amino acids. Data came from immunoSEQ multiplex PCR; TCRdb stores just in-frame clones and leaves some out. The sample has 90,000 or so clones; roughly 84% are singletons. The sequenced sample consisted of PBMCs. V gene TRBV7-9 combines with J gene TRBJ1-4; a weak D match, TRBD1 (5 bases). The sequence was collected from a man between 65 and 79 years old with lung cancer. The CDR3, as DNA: TGTGCCAGCAGCTTAATTGGGGGGAATGAAAAACTGTTTTTT. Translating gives CASSLIGGNEKLFF.